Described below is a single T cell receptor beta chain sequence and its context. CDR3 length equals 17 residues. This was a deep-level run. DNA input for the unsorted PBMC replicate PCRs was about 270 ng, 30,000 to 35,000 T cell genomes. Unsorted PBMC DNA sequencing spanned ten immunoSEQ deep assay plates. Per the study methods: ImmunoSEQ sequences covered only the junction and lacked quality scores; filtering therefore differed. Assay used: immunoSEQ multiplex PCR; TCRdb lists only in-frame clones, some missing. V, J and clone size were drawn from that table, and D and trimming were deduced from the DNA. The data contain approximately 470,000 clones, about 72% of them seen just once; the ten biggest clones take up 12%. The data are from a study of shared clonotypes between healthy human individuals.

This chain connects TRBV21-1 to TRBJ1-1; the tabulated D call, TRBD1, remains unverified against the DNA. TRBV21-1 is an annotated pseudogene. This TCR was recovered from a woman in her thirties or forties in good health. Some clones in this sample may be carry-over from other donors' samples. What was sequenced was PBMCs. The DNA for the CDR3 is TGTGCCGAGCCCCATATTTCTCCGGGACATCCGGGGACTGAAGCTTTCTTT. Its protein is CAEPHISPGHPGTEAFF.